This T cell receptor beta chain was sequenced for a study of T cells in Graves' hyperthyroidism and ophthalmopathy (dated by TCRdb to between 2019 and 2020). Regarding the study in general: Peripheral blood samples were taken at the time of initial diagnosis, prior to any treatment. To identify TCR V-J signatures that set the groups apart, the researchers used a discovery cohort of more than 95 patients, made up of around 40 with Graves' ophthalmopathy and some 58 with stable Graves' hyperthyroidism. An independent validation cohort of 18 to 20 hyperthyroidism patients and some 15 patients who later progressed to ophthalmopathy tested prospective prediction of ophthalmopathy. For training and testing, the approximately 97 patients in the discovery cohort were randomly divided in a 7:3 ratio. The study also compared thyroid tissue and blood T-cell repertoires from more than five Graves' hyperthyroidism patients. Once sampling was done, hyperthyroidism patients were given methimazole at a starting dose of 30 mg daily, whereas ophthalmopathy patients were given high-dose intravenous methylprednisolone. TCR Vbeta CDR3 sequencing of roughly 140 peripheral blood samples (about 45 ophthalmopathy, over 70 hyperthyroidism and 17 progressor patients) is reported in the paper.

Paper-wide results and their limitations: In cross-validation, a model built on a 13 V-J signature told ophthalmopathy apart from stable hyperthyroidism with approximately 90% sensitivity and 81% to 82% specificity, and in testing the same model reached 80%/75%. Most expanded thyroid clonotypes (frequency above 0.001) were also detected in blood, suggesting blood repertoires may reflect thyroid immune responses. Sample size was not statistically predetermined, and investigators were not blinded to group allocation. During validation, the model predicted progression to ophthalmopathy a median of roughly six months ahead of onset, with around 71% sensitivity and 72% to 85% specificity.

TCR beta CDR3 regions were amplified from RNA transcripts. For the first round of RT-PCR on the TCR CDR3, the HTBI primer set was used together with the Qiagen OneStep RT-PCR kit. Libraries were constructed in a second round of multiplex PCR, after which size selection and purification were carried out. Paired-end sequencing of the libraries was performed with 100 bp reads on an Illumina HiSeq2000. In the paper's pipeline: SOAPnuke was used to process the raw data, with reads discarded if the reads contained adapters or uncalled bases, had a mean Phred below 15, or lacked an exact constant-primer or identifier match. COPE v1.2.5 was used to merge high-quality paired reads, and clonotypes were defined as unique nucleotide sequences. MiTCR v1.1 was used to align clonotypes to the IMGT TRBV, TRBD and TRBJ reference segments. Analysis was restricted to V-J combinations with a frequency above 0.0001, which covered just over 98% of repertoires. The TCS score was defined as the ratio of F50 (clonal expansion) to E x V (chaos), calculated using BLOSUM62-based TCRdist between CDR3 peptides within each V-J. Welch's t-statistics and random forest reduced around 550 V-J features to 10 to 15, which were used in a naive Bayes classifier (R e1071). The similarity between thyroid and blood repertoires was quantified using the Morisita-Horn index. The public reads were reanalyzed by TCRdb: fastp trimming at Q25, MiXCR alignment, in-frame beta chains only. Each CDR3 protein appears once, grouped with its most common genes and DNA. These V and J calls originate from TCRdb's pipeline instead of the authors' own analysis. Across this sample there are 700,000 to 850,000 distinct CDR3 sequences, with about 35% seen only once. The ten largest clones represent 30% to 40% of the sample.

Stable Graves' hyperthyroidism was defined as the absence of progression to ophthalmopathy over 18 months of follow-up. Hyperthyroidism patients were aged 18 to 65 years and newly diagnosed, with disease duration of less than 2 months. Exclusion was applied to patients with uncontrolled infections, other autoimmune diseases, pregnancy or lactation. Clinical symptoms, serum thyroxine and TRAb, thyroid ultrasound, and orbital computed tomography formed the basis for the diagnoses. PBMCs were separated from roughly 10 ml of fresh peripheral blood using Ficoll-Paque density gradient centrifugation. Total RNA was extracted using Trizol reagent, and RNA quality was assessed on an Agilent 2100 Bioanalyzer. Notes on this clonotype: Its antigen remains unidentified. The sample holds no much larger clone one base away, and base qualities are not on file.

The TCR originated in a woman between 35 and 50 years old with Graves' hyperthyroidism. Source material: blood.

The DNA is TGTGCCATCAGTGAGTCTGAGGCCGGGACAGGGATAGGCCAACATTTT. It codes for CAISESEAGTGIGQHF. Recombination connected TRBV10-3 to TRBJ1-5; a stretch of 9 junction bases matches TRBD1. The CDR3 goes from the cysteine to the phenylalanine over 16 residues. Solely the CDR3 DNA is kept, with 48 bases framed from the first base. V and J are trimmed by 0 bases and 16 bases, and the gene matches miss 16 bases of the junction. CDR1 ENHRY and CDR2 SYGVKD are derived from the germline V gene.